This TCR beta chain was obtained from a study of blood T cell repertoires in COVID-19. This CDR3 has 14 amino acids. Trimming shortened V by 5 bases and J by 0 bases, and 10 bases separated the two germline ends. Germline loops: CDR1 MNHNY, CDR2 SVGAGI (reference sequence). As handled by the study authors: The authors estimated nucleated cell counts from reference gene primer amplification. TCRdb keeps only in-frame clones here, not all; method: immunoSEQ multiplex PCR. The DNA gave D and trimming, while V, J and clone size come from that table. The table has hundreds of thousands of clones, more than 80% seen once; the top ten hold 6.5% to 9%.

The specimen was peripheral blood. This TCR was recovered from a woman of 80 years or more with COVID-19, enrolled during active disease. The V call is TRBV6-6, the J call TRBJ1-2; a weak D match, TRBD1 (6 bases). CDR3 loop: CASSERQANYGYTF. In DNA form, the CDR3 reads TGTGCCAGCAGTGAGCGACAGGCTAACTATGGCTACACCTTC.